Below, 26 T cell receptor beta chains from the same sample are listed, as sequenced in a study of blood T cell repertoires in COVID-19. This table comes from immunoSEQ multiplex PCR, and its TCRdb copy is limited to in-frame clones, with some not included. The table has about 68,000 clones, 80% to 90% seen once. Sequencing was performed on peripheral blood. The receptors here all came from a woman in her sixties or seventies with acute or convalescent COVID-19.

This sequence joins TRBV5-4 and TRBJ2-1; no reliable D call. Germline-derived CDR1 and CDR2 are SGHNT and YYREEE (reference sequence). The CDR3 contains 12 residues. Trimming cost V 2 bases and J 5 bases, with 5 bases left between them. DNA of the CDR3: TGTGCCAGCAGCTTCCGGGACAATGAGCAGTTCTTC. It codes for CASSFRDNEQFF.

V and J are TRBV5-4 and TRBJ2-7; 10 bases agree with TRBD1. The germline CDR1 and CDR2 sequences are SGHNT and YYREEE (reference sequence). The CDR3 totals 15 residues. Losses at the gene ends were 4 bases for V and 2 bases for J; bases not matched to a gene: 6. The CDR3 loop reads CASSRTGGLTYEQYF. CDR3 bases: TGTGCCAGCAGCCGGACAGGGGGGCTAACCTACGAGCAGTACTTC.

The chain combines TRBV7-3 with TRBJ2-2; D is unresolved. The length of the CDR3 is 16 residues. The germline CDR1 and CDR2 sequences are SGHTA and FQGTGA. With 1 base removed from V and 2 bases from J, the gap between germline ends came to 11 bases. CDR3 region: CASSLNGGANTGELFF. The CDR3 DNA reads as TGTGCCAGCAGCTTAAATGGCGGAGCCAACACCGGGGAGCTGTTTTTT.

J is TRBJ1-1 and V is TRBV6-5, with D tentatively TRBD1 (5 bases). Germline CDR1 and CDR2: MNHEY and SVGAGI. CDR3 size: 14 residues. Trimming stripped 6 bases from V and 1 base from J, with 12 bases between. The CDR3 DNA is TGTGCCAGCAGACGACAGATAAAGAACACTGAAGCTTTCTTT. Protein product: CASRRQIKNTEAFF.

The chain employs TRBV19 and TRBJ2-2; 10 bases map to TRBD2. Germline V CDR1 and CDR2: LNHDA, SQIVND (reference sequence). This CDR3 comprises 20 residues. V lost 3 bases and J lost 0; bases outside the gene matches: 13. The CDR3 region is CASSMGGLAGVHANTGELFF. The CDR3, as DNA: TGTGCCAGTAGTATGGGGGGCCTAGCGGGAGTTCACGCGAACACCGGGGAGCTGTTTTTT.

The chain employs TRBV6-6 and TRBJ2-2, with no clear D. This CDR3 has 12 residues. In germline, CDR1 is MNHNY, CDR2 SVGAGI (reference sequence). Trimming took 6 bases from V and 3 from J, leaving 5 bases between them. The CDR3 DNA sequence: TGTGCCAGCAGAAGAGACACCGGGGAGCTGTTTTTT. Amino acids: CASRRDTGELFF.

The chain uses TRBV5-6 and TRBJ2-2; unclear D gene. Per germline, CDR1 SGHDT and CDR2 YYEEEE. V lost 0 bases and J 3 bases, leaving 12 bases between the germline ends. The CDR3 has 16 residues. This CDR3 reads CASSLVLSRDTGELFF. The CDR3, as DNA: TGTGCCAGCAGCTTGGTCCTCAGTCGTGACACCGGGGAGCTGTTTTTT.

CDR3 bases: TGTGCCAGCAGCAACCACATCTCGGGACACGGGGAGACCCAGTACTTC. Residues: CASSNHISGHGETQYF. The rearrangement links TRBV7-9 to TRBJ2-5; D is possibly TRBD1 (6 bases). The germline V gene has CDR1 SEHNR and CDR2 FQNEAQ (reference sequence). The CDR3 is 16 residues long. Trimming stripped 5 bases from V and 5 bases from J, with 21 bases between.

V is TRBV7-9 and J is TRBJ1-3; the D gene is possibly TRBD1 (6 bases). Germline CDR1 SEHNR, CDR2 FQNEAQ (reference sequence). This CDR3 is 15 amino acids long. Deletions cut 3 bases from V and 2 bases from J, with 11 bases between. This chain's CDR3 is CASSFRGAAGNTIYF. The CDR3 DNA is TGTGCCAGCAGCTTCAGGGGAGCTGCTGGAAACACCATATATTTT.

The V call is TRBV19, the J call TRBJ2-7; TRBD1 matches 10 bases. The ends lost 8 bases at V and 4 bases at J; junction bases unmatched: 8. The CDR3 is made up of 14 amino acids. CDR1 is LNHDA and CDR2 is SQIVND in the germline V gene (reference sequence). DNA of the CDR3: TGTGCCAGTGGCATCGGACAGGGGGTGTACGAGCAGTACTTC. Protein: CASGIGQGVYEQYF.

V gene TRBV2 combines with J gene TRBJ1-5; 8 bases line up with TRBD1. The trim removed 4 bases at V and 3 bases at J, leaving 8 bases unmatched. The CDR3 has 16 residues. Germline loops: CDR1 SNHLY, CDR2 FYNNEI. The CDR3 DNA sequence: TGTGCCAGCAGTGTGACAGGGGTCGACCTCAATCAGCCCCAGCATTTT. It translates to CASSVTGVDLNQPQHF.

The rearrangement joins TRBV6-2 or TRBV6-3 to TRBJ2-2, with D possibly matching TRBD2 (6 bases). There are 17 residues in the CDR3. CDR1 and CDR2 (germline): MNHEY, SVGEGT. Trimming stripped 7 bases from V and 6 bases from J, with 24 bases between. DNA for the CDR3: TGTGCCAGCACCCCCTTAAGAGGCAGTGGAGGGCCCGGGGAGCTGTTTTTT. It is translated as CASTPLRGSGGPGELFF.

CDR3 sequence: CASSLRGFGDTRNEQFF. CDR3 in DNA: TGTGCCAGCAGCTTAAGGGGGTTTGGGGATACCCGAAATGAGCAGTTCTTC. V and J are TRBV11-2 and TRBJ2-1; TRBD1 might be the D (6 bases). This CDR3 comprises 17 residues. Trimming left V 2 bases short and J 7 bases short, with 21 bases between. CDR1 is SGHAT, CDR2 FQNNGV, per germline.

This rearrangement joins TRBV2 to TRBJ2-2; weak D call: TRBD1 (6 bases). This CDR3 has 14 amino acids. The germline gives CDR1 SNHLY, CDR2 FYNNEI. V lost 6 bases, J lost 1 base, and 9 bases lay in between. The CDR3 DNA reads TGTGCCAGCAGGCCGGGACAGAACACCGGGGAGCTGTTTTTT. Amino acids: CASRPGQNTGELFF.

The J gene is TRBJ1-1, the V gene TRBV28; D unresolved. CDR1 is MDHEN and CDR2 is SYDVKM in the germline V gene. V dropped 7 bases and J dropped 4 bases, with 16 bases sitting between them. The CDR3 length is 14 residues. The CDR3 reads CASIPQPGATEAFF. The CDR3 DNA reads TGTGCCAGCATTCCCCAACCGGGTGCCACTGAAGCTTTCTTT.

The chain uses TRBV6-5 and TRBJ1-4, with TRBD1 matching 10 bases. Germline assignment: CDR1 MNHEY and CDR2 SVGAGI. The CDR3 covers 15 residues. With V trimmed by 5 bases and J by 5 bases, 5 bases remained unmatched. The CDR3 DNA is TGTGCCAGCAGTCCCTGGACAGGGGGGAATGAAAAACTGTTTTTT. Its protein is CASSPWTGGNEKLFF.

The gene calls are TRBV28 and TRBJ1-5; 8 bases fit TRBD1. Losses at the gene ends were 6 bases for V and 2 bases for J; bases not matched to a gene: 3. This CDR3 comprises 14 residues. The germline gives CDR1 MDHEN, CDR2 SYDVKM. CDR3 amino acids: CASRQGAGNQPQHF. As DNA, the CDR3 is TGTGCCAGCAGGCAGGGGGCTGGCAATCAGCCCCAGCATTTT.

The rearrangement uses TRBV3-1 (or the pseudogene TRBV3-2) and TRBJ2-7; D gene ambiguous. V was shortened by 5 bases and J by 1 base, with 3 bases between the two germline ends. This CDR3 contains 11 residues. Germline-derived CDR1 and CDR2 are LGHDT and YNNKEL (reference sequence). CDR3 DNA sequence: TGTGCCAGCAGCTCTTCCTACGAGCAGTACTTC. It codes for CASSSSYEQYF.

V gene TRBV11-3 combines with J gene TRBJ2-1; D is perhaps TRBD2 (5 bases). V was pared by 1 base and J by 5 bases, with 12 bases between. This CDR3 contains 15 residues. From germline, CDR1 is SGHNT and CDR2 YENEEA. The CDR3 bases are TGTGCCAGCAGCTTAGGCACTAGTTCCCACAATGAGCAGTTCTTC. The encoded protein is CASSLGTSSHNEQFF.

The V and J genes are TRBV5-6 and TRBJ2-1, with D perhaps matching TRBD2 (5 bases). This CDR3 comprises 15 residues. The V gene lost 4 bases and the J gene lost 0 bases, with 11 bases spanning the gap. Germline-derived CDR1 and CDR2 are SGHDT and YYEEEE. The CDR3 region has the DNA TGTGCCAGCAGCCTCCCGGGGAGCTCCTACAATGAGCAGTTCTTC. Its translation is CASSLPGSSYNEQFF. Looking up the rest from reference TRBV5-6 and TRBJ2-1 gives the full variable domain: DAGVTQSPTHLIKTRGQQVTLRCSPKSGHDTVSWYQQALGQGPQFIFQYYEEEERQRGNFPDRFSGHQFPNYSSELNVNALLLGDSALYLCASSLPGSSYNEQFFGPGTRLTVL.

The rearrangement links TRBV9 to TRBJ2-1; D may be TRBD2 (5 bases). Trimming removed 4 bases from V and 6 bases from J, with 14 bases in between. CDR1 is SGDLS and CDR2 is YYNGEE in the germline V gene. This CDR3 spans 14 amino acids. CDR3 in DNA: TGTGCCAGCAGCAATGGACTCCTATCCAATGAGCAGTTCTTC. Translation gives CASSNGLLSNEQFF.

CDR3 in amino acids: CASRSGQIKNIQYF. The CDR3, as DNA: TGTGCCAGCAGGTCGGGACAGATCAAAAACATTCAGTACTTC. This chain joins TRBV6-5 and TRBJ2-4, with TRBD1 identical over 7 bases. The CDR3 has 14 residues. V gave up 6 bases and J gave up 3 bases; unmatched junction bases: 5. CDR1 is MNHEY, CDR2 SVGAGI, per germline.

The chain combines TRBV28 with TRBJ2-3; no clear D. Looked up from germline, CDR1 is MDHEN and CDR2 is SYDVKM. Trimming took off 8 bases at V and 6 bases at J, with 6 bases between the two ends. This CDR3 is built from 10 residues. This CDR3 is CASERDTQYF. The CDR3 coding sequence is TGTGCCAGCGAACGGGATACGCAGTATTTT.

The CDR3, as DNA: TGTGACTCGACCGGGACTAGCGGCTACGAGCAGTACTTC. It translates to CDSTGTSGYEQYF. The chain couples TRBV28 to TRBJ2-7; 11 nucleotides match TRBD2. The germline V gene encodes CDR1 MDHEN and CDR2 SYDVKM. The CDR3 totals 13 residues.

This chain connects TRBV6-5 to TRBJ2-7; perhaps TRBD1 as D (6 bases). The germline V gene encodes CDR1 MNHEY and CDR2 SVGAGI. This CDR3 is 14 amino acids long. V was pared by 11 bases and J by 5 bases, with 22 bases between. The CDR3 bases are TGTGCCTCCAACGACCAGGGGCGCGGCCACGAGCAGTACTTC. This sequence encodes CASNDQGRGHEQYF.

V gene TRBV25-1 combines with J gene TRBJ2-6; 9 positions match TRBD2. V lost 6 bases and J lost 4; bases outside the gene matches: 13. Germline V gene data show CDR1 as MGHDK and CDR2 as SYGVNS. The CDR3 is 18 residues long. The CDR3 protein is CASSAGLAHLGGANVLTF. CDR3 nucleotides: TGTGCCAGCAGCGCGGGACTAGCTCACCTCGGGGGGGCCAACGTCCTGACTTTC.